The 26 T cell receptor beta chains below all came from one sample that was sequenced in a study of blood T cell repertoires in COVID-19. Here immunoSEQ multiplex PCR was the method, and the copy in TCRdb shows in-frame clones only, minus some. The sample consists of roughly 75,000 clones, roughly 90% of them appearing once. Material for sequencing was peripheral blood. Receptors were obtained from a man in his fifties or sixties with acute or convalescent COVID-19.

This chain uses TRBV29-1 with TRBJ1-1, with 8 positions matching TRBD1. The CDR3 sequence is 12 residues long. The germline CDR1 and CDR2 sequences are SQVTM and ANQGSEA. The J segment lost 7 bases and the V segment lost 5 bases, leaving 6 bases of the junction unmatched. The CDR3 protein is CSVFTGGSEAFF. DNA of the CDR3: TGCAGCGTTTTTACAGGGGGAAGTGAAGCTTTCTTT.

This sequence joins TRBV5-1 and TRBJ1-4; 7 nucleotides line up with TRBD1. This CDR3 is built from 14 residues. Germline CDR1 SGHRS, CDR2 YFSETQ. Trimming cost V 4 bases and J 6 bases; bases outside gene matches: 6. For the CDR3, the DNA is TGCGCCAGCAGCGAACAGGGGCTACATGAAAAACTGTTTTTT. As protein: CASSEQGLHEKLFF. Full variable domain (outside the CDR3, taken from reference TRBV5-1 and TRBJ1-4): KAGVTQTPRYLIKTRGQQVTLSCSPISGHRSVSWYQQTPGQGLQFLFEYFSETQRNKGNFPGRFSGRQFSNSRSEMNVSTLELGDSALYLCASSEQGLHEKLFFGSGTQLSVL.

The genes are TRBV19 and TRBJ2-1; D uncertain. This CDR3 has 11 amino acids. The V gene lost 5 bases and the J gene lost 10 bases, with 9 bases spanning the gap. The germline CDR1 and CDR2 sequences are LNHDA and SQIVND (reference sequence). The CDR3 sequence is CASSASVEQFF. CDR3 DNA: TGTGCCAGTAGTGCCTCGGTAGAGCAGTTCTTC.

The V call is TRBV23-1, the J call TRBJ2-6; D call uncertain. TRBV23-1 is designated an ORF whose function remains uncertain. V lost 2 bases, J lost 2 bases, and 7 bases lay in between. This CDR3 has 15 residues. CDR3 DNA: TGCGCCAGCAGTCAAGGCCGGGCTGGGGCCAACGTCCTGACTTTC. Its protein product is CASSQGRAGANVLTF.

The genes are TRBV14 and TRBJ2-3; 7 nucleotides agree with TRBD1. The V gene's germline CDR1 is SGHDN and CDR2 FVKESK. There are 15 residues in the CDR3. V was clipped by 5 bases and J by 1 base; unmatched bases: 6. The CDR3 reads CASSLRGPRTDTQYF. In nucleotides, the CDR3 is TGTGCCAGCAGCTTGAGGGGGCCGCGCACAGATACGCAGTATTTT. The full variable domain, in which reference TRBV14 and TRBJ2-3 provide the parts outside the CDR3, is EAGVTQFPSHSVIEKGQTVTLRCDPISGHDNLYWYRRVMGKEIKFLLHFVKESKQDESGMPNNRFLAERTGGTYSTLKVQPAELEDSGVYFCASSLRGPRTDTQYFGPGTRLTVL.

Concerning this clone itself: This sample includes further DNA sequences coding for the same CDR3. The J gene is TRBJ2-7, the V gene TRBV14, with 7 bases identical to TRBD1. The germline gives CDR1 SGHDN, CDR2 FVKESK. The V and J ends lost 0 bases and 1 base, in that order; junction bases with no gene match: 3. This CDR3 comprises 15 residues. CDR3: CASSQDVGQSYEQYF. The CDR3 DNA follows: TGTGCCAGCAGCCAAGATGTGGGACAGTCCTACGAGCAGTACTTC.

The genes are TRBV3-1 (or the pseudogene TRBV3-2) and TRBJ1-2; 9 nucleotides agree with TRBD1. The V gene end was trimmed by 2 bases and the J gene end by 8 bases; junction bases not matched to a gene: 6. Germline CDR1 LGHDT, CDR2 YNNKEL (reference sequence). This CDR3 has 14 amino acids. The CDR3 sequence: CASSQQGQGRGYTF. Here the CDR3 DNA reads TGTGCCAGCAGCCAACAGGGACAGGGAAGAGGCTACACCTTC.

The sample holds one count of this clone. This chain links TRBV5-6 with TRBJ1-1, with D possibly TRBD1 on 6 matching bases. Between the trimmed V and J ends, which lost 2 bases and 7 bases, there was a span of 15 bases. CDR3 length: 14 amino acids. Germline CDR1 SGHDT, CDR2 YYEEEE. This CDR3 is CASSFTGSYDEAFF. CDR3 coding DNA: TGTGCCAGCAGCTTTACAGGGTCGTACGATGAAGCTTTCTTT.

This clone was counted only a few times. The rearrangement links TRBV7-9 to TRBJ2-1; TRBD1 agrees at 7 bases. Germline assignment: CDR1 SEHNR and CDR2 FQNEAQ (reference sequence). The ends lost 6 bases at V and 6 bases at J; junction bases unmatched: 8. The CDR3 is 14 amino acids. The CDR3 sequence is CASSEQGIGNEQFF. In nucleotides, the CDR3 is TGTGCCAGCAGTGAACAGGGGATTGGCAATGAGCAGTTCTTC.

V gene TRBV5-1 combines with J gene TRBJ2-7, with 13 bases identical to TRBD2. The trim removed 4 bases at V and 5 bases at J, leaving 3 bases unmatched. This CDR3 region has 14 residues. Germline V gene sequence: CDR1 SGHRS, CDR2 YFSETQ. CDR3: CASSPGLAGDEQYF. Here the CDR3 DNA reads TGCGCCAGCAGCCCAGGACTAGCGGGGGACGAGCAGTACTTC.

The chain recombines TRBV6-1 with TRBJ2-3, with 8 bases aligning to TRBD1. With V trimmed by 4 bases and J by 5 bases, 8 bases remained unmatched. The CDR3 length is 15 residues. Per germline, CDR1 MNHNS and CDR2 SASEGT. The CDR3 region has the DNA TGTGCCAGCAGTGGAAGGACAGGGTTTGAAGATACGCAGTATTTT. It is translated as CASSGRTGFEDTQYF.

V usage is TRBV3-1 (or the pseudogene TRBV3-2) and J usage is TRBJ1-2, with D unresolved. V lost 0 bases, J lost 8 bases, and 7 bases lay in between. CDR1 is LGHDT and CDR2 is YNNKEL in the germline V gene (reference sequence). This CDR3 has 12 residues. The CDR3 loop reads CASSQETSGYTF. The CDR3, as DNA: TGTGCCAGCAGCCAAGAAACATCAGGCTACACCTTC.

The rearrangement uses TRBV18 and TRBJ2-6, with D maybe TRBD2 (5 bases). CDR1 and CDR2 from the germline V gene are KGHSH and LQKENI. This CDR3 spans 18 amino acids. V was trimmed by 2 bases and J by 0 bases, leaving 14 bases between them. CDR3 loop: CASSPSRDLSSGANVLTF. DNA for the CDR3: TGTGCCAGCTCACCATCTCGGGATCTTAGCTCTGGGGCCAACGTCCTGACTTTC.

This chain links TRBV6-5 with TRBJ1-4; possible D gene TRBD1, 6 bases. The CDR3 has 15 amino acids. CDR1 MNHEY and CDR2 SVGAGI come from the germline V gene. V was trimmed by 0 bases and J by 8 bases, leaving 13 bases between them. CDR3 loop: CASSYSMGGGEKLFF. The CDR3 nucleotides read TGTGCCAGCAGTTACTCGATGGGGGGGGGCGAAAAACTGTTTTTT.

The chain employs TRBV4-1 and TRBJ1-1, with D maybe TRBD1 (6 bases). Trimming removed 2 bases from V and 4 bases from J, with 14 bases in between. CDR1 and CDR2 (germline): MGHRA, YSYEKL. The CDR3 spans 15 residues. CDR3 sequence reads: CASSQTTGTFTEAFF. The CDR3 region has the DNA TGCGCCAGCAGCCAAACCACAGGGACGTTCACTGAAGCTTTCTTT.

The chain couples TRBV7-2 to TRBJ2-5, with D perhaps matching TRBD1 (5 bases). V dropped 5 bases and J dropped 5 bases, with 15 bases sitting between them. Looked up from germline, CDR1 is SGHTA and CDR2 is FQGNSA. The CDR3 has 14 residues. The CDR3 DNA reads TGTGCCAGCAGCCTGGTTGGGGCCGGGGAGACCCAGTACTTC. It yields the protein CASSLVGAGETQYF.

The rearrangement links TRBV19 to TRBJ2-5; TRBD1 matches 8 bases. V lost 6 bases and J lost 2; bases outside the gene matches: 8. Germline CDR1 reads LNHDA; CDR2 reads SQIVND (reference sequence). The length of the CDR3 is 15 residues. For the CDR3, the DNA is TGTGCCAGTAGGGCCCCTGGACAGGGTCAAGAGACCCAGTACTTC. Amino acid sequence: CASRAPGQGQETQYF.

The rearrangement links TRBV10-2 to TRBJ1-5; TRBD1 is a possible D gene (6 bases). CDR1 is WSHSY, CDR2 SAAADI, per germline. This CDR3 is built from 18 residues. The ends were cut back, 3 bases at V and 2 bases at J, with 20 bases in the middle. CDR3 nucleotide sequence: TGCGCCAGCAGTGAAACAAAAACAGGGTGGGGAGGCAATCAGCCCCAGCATTTT. Translation gives CASSETKTGWGGNQPQHF.

V is TRBV12-3 or TRBV12-4 and J is TRBJ1-2; D ambiguous. This CDR3 spans 12 amino acids. V shed 3 bases and J shed 8 bases, with 10 bases lying between them. CDR3 bases: TGTGCCAGCAGTTTTCCAGGTCAGGGCTACACCTTC. Residues: CASSFPGQGYTF.

The J gene is TRBJ1-4, the V gene TRBV5-8, with D tentatively TRBD1 (6 bases). CDR1 SGHTS and CDR2 YDEGEE come from the germline V gene. The CDR3 has 15 residues. V lost 5 bases and J lost 0, with 11 bases in between. CDR3 sequence reads: CASRQGVATNEKLFF. The CDR3 region has the DNA TGTGCCAGCAGACAGGGCGTTGCAACTAATGAAAAACTGTTTTTT.

The rearrangement uses TRBV7-3 and TRBJ2-1, with a tentative D call TRBD1 (6 bases). CDR1 and CDR2 (germline): SGHTA, FQGTGA. V lost 1 base and J lost 5, with 21 bases in between. CDR3 size: 18 residues. CDR3 in amino acids: CASSLSEMGAVSHNEQFF. The CDR3, as DNA: TGTGCCAGCAGCTTAAGCGAAATGGGGGCGGTTTCCCACAATGAGCAGTTCTTC.

The V gene is TRBV10-3, the J gene TRBJ2-3, with 12 bases identical to TRBD2. In germline, CDR1 is ENHRY, CDR2 SYGVKD. V shed 0 bases, J shed 1 base, and the junction held 2 bases outside the gene matches. CDR3 length: 17 amino acids. The DNA for the CDR3 is TGTGCCATCAGTGAGTCCCGACTAGCGGGGGGCACAGATACGCAGTATTTT. It translates to CAISESRLAGGTDTQYF.

CDR3 sequence: CASSLGTGAVETQYF. Written as DNA, the CDR3 is TGTGCCAGCAGCTTAGGGACAGGGGCGGTGGAGACCCAGTACTTC. V and J are TRBV7-8 and TRBJ2-5; 9 nucleotides agree with TRBD1. Germline V CDR1 and CDR2: SGHVS, FQNEAQ. There are 15 residues in the CDR3. J lost 5 bases, V lost 1 base, and 5 bases had no gene match. The whole variable domain, filled in from reference TRBV7-8 and TRBJ2-5, reads GAGVSQSPRYKVAKRGQDVALRCDPISGHVSLFWYQQALGQGPEFLTYFQNEAQLDKSGLPSDRFFAERPEGSVSTLKIQRTQQEDSAVYLCASSLGTGAVETQYFGPGTRLLVL.

The V call is TRBV19, the J call TRBJ2-1; D ambiguous. CDR1 and CDR2 from the germline V gene are LNHDA and SQIVND (reference sequence). This CDR3 has 13 amino acids. The V end lost 4 bases, the J end lost 3 bases, and 7 bases lay between the germline ends. The CDR3: CASSRANYNEQFF. The CDR3 DNA reads as TGTGCCAGTAGTAGGGCTAACTACAATGAGCAGTTCTTC.

This clone has just a few counts. The chain has TRBV14 and TRBJ1-1; 9 nucleotides agree with TRBD1. CDR3 length: 17 residues. Looked up from germline, CDR1 is SGHDN and CDR2 is FVKESK. Germline trimming cut 2 bases from V and 3 bases from J; bases unmatched to any gene: 10. CDR3 DNA: TGTGCCAGCAGCCAACACGGACAGGGGCTCCAGGACACTGAAGCTTTCTTT. Amino acid sequence: CASSQHGQGLQDTEAFF.

The chain joins TRBV27 to TRBJ1-6; 10 positions match TRBD1. CDR3 length: 16 amino acids. CDR1 and CDR2 (germline): MNHEY, SMNVEV (reference sequence). J was trimmed by 7 bases and V by 5 bases; bases with no gene match: 8. This CDR3 reads CASSGARTGGNSPLHF. In nucleotides, the CDR3 is TGTGCCAGCAGTGGGGCTCGGACAGGGGGAAATTCACCCCTCCACTTT.